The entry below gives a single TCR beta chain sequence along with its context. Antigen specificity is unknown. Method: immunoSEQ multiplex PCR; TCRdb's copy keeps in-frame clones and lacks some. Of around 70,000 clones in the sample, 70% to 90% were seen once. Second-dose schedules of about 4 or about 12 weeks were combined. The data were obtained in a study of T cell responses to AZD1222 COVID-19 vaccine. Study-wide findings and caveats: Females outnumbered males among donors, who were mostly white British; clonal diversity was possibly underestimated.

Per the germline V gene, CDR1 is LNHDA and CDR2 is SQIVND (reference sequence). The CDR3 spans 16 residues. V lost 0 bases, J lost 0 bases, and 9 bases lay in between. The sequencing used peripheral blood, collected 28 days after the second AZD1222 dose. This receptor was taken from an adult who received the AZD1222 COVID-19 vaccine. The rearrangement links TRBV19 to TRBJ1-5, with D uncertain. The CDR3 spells CASSIDGGPSNQPQHF. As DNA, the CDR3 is TGTGCCAGTAGTATAGATGGCGGGCCTAGCAATCAGCCCCAGCATTTT. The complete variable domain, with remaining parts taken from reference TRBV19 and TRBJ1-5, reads DGGITQSPKYLFRKEGQNVTLSCEQNLNHDAMYWYRQDPGQGLRLIYYSQIVNDFQKGDIAEGYSVSREKKESFPLTVTSAQKNPTAFYLCASSIDGGPSNQPQHFGDGTRLSIL.